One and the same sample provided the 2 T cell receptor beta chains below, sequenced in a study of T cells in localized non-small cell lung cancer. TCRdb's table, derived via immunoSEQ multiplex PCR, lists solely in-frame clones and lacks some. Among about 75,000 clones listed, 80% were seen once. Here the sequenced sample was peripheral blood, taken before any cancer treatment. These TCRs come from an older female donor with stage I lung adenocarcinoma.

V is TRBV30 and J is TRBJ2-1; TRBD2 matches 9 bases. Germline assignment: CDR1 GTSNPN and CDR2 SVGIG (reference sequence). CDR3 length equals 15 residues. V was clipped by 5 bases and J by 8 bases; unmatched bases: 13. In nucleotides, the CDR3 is TGTGCCTGGGTCCGAGGGACTAGCTTCTTCCATGAGCAGTTCTTC. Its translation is CAWVRGTSFFHEQFF. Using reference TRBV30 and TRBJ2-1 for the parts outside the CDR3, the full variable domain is SQTIHQWPATLVQPVGSPLSLECTVEGTSNPNLYWYRQAAGRGLQLLFYSVGIGQISSEVPQNLSASRPQDRQFILSSKKLLLSDSGFYLCAWVRGTSFFHEQFFGPGTRLTVL.

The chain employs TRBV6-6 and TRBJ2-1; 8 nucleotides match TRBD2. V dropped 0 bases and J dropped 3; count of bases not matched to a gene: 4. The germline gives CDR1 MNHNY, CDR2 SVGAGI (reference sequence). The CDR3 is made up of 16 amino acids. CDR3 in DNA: TGTGCCAGCAGTTACTCGACGGGACTAGGCTACAATGAGCAGTTCTTC. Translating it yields CASSYSTGLGYNEQFF.